Following are 3 T cell receptor beta chains from one sample sequenced in a study of cytomegalovirus exposure and HLA in healthy donors. This PCR relied on a set of 60 Vbeta primers and 13 Jbeta primers. This table comes from immunoSEQ multiplex PCR, and its TCRdb copy is limited to in-frame clones, with some not included. The sample records 150,000 or so clones, about 80% being singletons. Sample: PBMCs. The receptor set was obtained from a man under 40 in good health and CMV-seropositive.

The V call is TRBV7-8, the J call TRBJ1-5; D is possibly TRBD1 (5 bases). Per the germline V gene, CDR1 is SGHVS and CDR2 is FQNEAQ. Trimming left V 6 bases short and J 7 bases short, with 22 bases between. CDR3 length: 16 residues. CDR3 coding DNA: TGTGCCAGCAGAGCCGGCTCGGCAGGGATTAACCAGCCCCAGCATTTT. Translated: CASRAGSAGINQPQHF.

V usage is TRBV10-3 and J usage is TRBJ1-2; possible D gene TRBD1, 6 bases. Germline CDR1 and CDR2: ENHRY and SYGVKD. This CDR3 is built from 13 residues. Trimming removed 4 bases at V and 8 bases at J, with 14 bases between. The CDR3, as DNA: TGTGCCATCAGTGTTCAGGGGAGATCGGGCTACACCTTC. Protein sequence: CAISVQGRSGYTF.

The chain couples TRBV4-2 to TRBJ2-4; no firm D call. Germline CDR1 is LGHNA and CDR2 is YNFKEQ. This CDR3 region has 15 residues. Trimming removed 0 bases from V and 2 bases from J, with 8 bases in between. The CDR3 nucleotides read TGTGCCAGCAGCCAAGATCTTAGCACCAAAAACATTCAGTACTTC. It codes for CASSQDLSTKNIQYF.